What follows are 21 T cell receptor beta chains derived from one specimen sequenced in a study of CD8+ T cells in alopecia areata. Stated treatment: oral pan-JAK inhibitor, 5-10 mg twice daily. cDNA serving as the sequencing template came from extracted, reverse transcribed RNA. The protocol was immunoSEQ multiplex PCR, while the TCRdb copy is restricted to in-frame clones and leaves out a portion. The sample lists some 190,000 clones, 60% occurring once. This sample comprised CD4+ T cells sorted from blood, obtained at week 24, from a patient treated with tofacitinib. The receptors originated from a human donor with alopecia areata.

This chain connects TRBV4-3 to TRBJ2-1, with TRBD2 identical over 12 bases. Trimming removed 0 bases from V and 4 bases from J; junction bases left unmatched: 4. This CDR3 is built from 17 residues. Germline V gene sequence: CDR1 LGHNA, CDR2 YSLEER. CDR3 loop: CASSQETSGGLYNEQFF. As DNA, the CDR3 is TGCGCCAGCAGCCAAGAGACTAGCGGGGGACTATACAATGAGCAGTTCTTC.

The chain joins TRBV30 to TRBJ2-1, with D perhaps matching TRBD1 or TRBD2 (5 bases each). Germline lookup yields CDR1 GTSNPN and CDR2 SVGIG (reference sequence). CDR3 length: 16 residues. Trimming left V 0 bases short and J 4 bases short, with 16 bases between. The CDR3 bases are TGTGCCTGGAGTGTACGGGGCCTGTCCTTTTACAATGAGCAGTTCTTC. Protein: CAWSVRGLSFYNEQFF. The full variable domain, completed using reference TRBV30 and TRBJ2-1, is SQTIHQWPATLVQPVGSPLSLECTVEGTSNPNLYWYRQAAGRGLQLLFYSVGIGQISSEVPQNLSASRPQDRQFILSSKKLLLSDSGFYLCAWSVRGLSFYNEQFFGPGTRLTVL.

This clone was seen a few times. This chain uses TRBV14 with TRBJ1-1; no definite D call. Germline lookup yields CDR1 SGHDN and CDR2 FVKESK. The V gene lost 1 base and the J gene lost 5 bases, with 8 bases spanning the gap. CDR3 length: 13 residues. The CDR3 reads CASSQGTGTEAFF. The CDR3 nucleotides are TGTGCCAGCAGCCAAGGGACGGGAACTGAAGCTTTCTTT.

This chain joins TRBV6-5 and TRBJ2-7, with D uncertain. Trimming pared 0 bases from V and 3 bases from J, leaving 12 bases between. Looked up from germline, CDR1 is MNHEY and CDR2 is SVGAGI. The CDR3 contains 15 residues. The CDR3, as DNA: TGTGCCAGCAGTTACTCATCGAAGGCCGGCTACGAGCAGTACTTC. This gives the protein CASSYSSKAGYEQYF.

This chain joins TRBV30 and TRBJ1-1; weak D call: TRBD1 (5 bases). The V gene lost 2 bases and the J gene lost 3 bases, with 13 bases spanning the gap. Germline CDR1 is GTSNPN and CDR2 is SVGIG (reference sequence). This CDR3 contains 14 residues. The CDR3 region is CAWSSQGGYTEAFF. The CDR3, as DNA: TGTGCCTGGAGTTCTCAGGGAGGATACACTGAAGCTTTCTTT.

As concerns this clone: Different DNA sequences within this sample yield the same CDR3. The V gene is TRBV2, the J gene TRBJ2-7, with D unresolved. The CDR3 loop spans 13 amino acids. V shed 1 base and J shed 0 bases, with 4 bases lying between them. Germline V gene data show CDR1 as SNHLY and CDR2 as FYNNEI. The CDR3 sequence is CASSEGSSYEQYF. In DNA form, the CDR3 reads TGTGCCAGCAGTGAAGGAAGCTCCTACGAGCAGTACTTC.

J is TRBJ2-3 and V is TRBV13, with 11 positions matching TRBD2. Unmatched junction bases numbered 3, after V lost 4 bases and J lost 9 bases. The CDR3 spans 13 residues. CDR1 is PRHDT, CDR2 FYEKMQ, per germline (reference sequence). CDR3 nucleotide sequence: TGTGCCAGCAGCTCCTGGACTAGCGGGACGCAGTATTTT. Its protein product is CASSSWTSGTQYF. Together with reference TRBV13 and TRBJ2-3, the CDR3 gives the full variable domain: AAGVIQSPRHLIKEKRETATLKCYPIPRHDTVYWYQQGPGQDPQFLISFYEKMQSDKGSIPDRFSAQQFSDYHSELNMSSLELGDSALYFCASSSWTSGTQYFGPGTRLTVL.

The V gene is TRBV4-3, the J gene TRBJ2-1; D gene uncertain. V was shortened by 0 bases and J by 2 bases, with 5 bases between the two germline ends. The germline gives CDR1 LGHNA, CDR2 YSLEER. CDR3 length: 14 residues. In DNA, the CDR3 is TGCGCCAGCAGCCAAGAAGGGACCTACAATGAGCAGTTCTTC. Encoded protein: CASSQEGTYNEQFF.

The J gene is TRBJ2-2, the V gene TRBV4-3, with TRBD1 identical over 7 bases. Germline assignment: CDR1 LGHNA and CDR2 YSLEER. The CDR3 length is 14 residues. The V and J ends lost 4 bases and 4 bases, in that order; junction bases with no gene match: 3. The DNA for the CDR3 is TGCGCCAGCAGCCTACAGGGGTCCACCGGGGAGCTGTTTTTT. It encodes CASSLQGSTGELFF.

This rearrangement joins TRBV5-1 to TRBJ1-6; 10 bases are shared with TRBD1. CDR3 length equals 15 residues. Germline CDR1 reads SGHRS; CDR2 reads YFSETQ. Losses at the gene ends were 4 bases for V and 8 bases for J; bases not matched to a gene: 6. The CDR3 DNA reads TGCGCCAGCAGCATCCGACAGGGGGCGGATTCACCCCTCCACTTT. This translates into CASSIRQGADSPLHF.

The chain employs TRBV27 and TRBJ1-2; the match to TRBD1 covers 8 bases. The CDR3 is 14 residues long. Germline V CDR1 and CDR2: MNHEY, SMNVEV (reference sequence). J gave up 5 bases and V 3 bases, and 5 bases lay outside the gene matches. The CDR3 DNA follows: TGTGCCAGCAGTTTGGCAGGGGGCAGATATGGCTACACCTTC. Its protein product is CASSLAGGRYGYTF.

The chain couples TRBV7-7 to TRBJ2-5; weak D call: TRBD2 (5 bases). The CDR3 sequence is 14 residues long. V lost 5 bases, J lost 0 bases, and 10 bases lay in between. Per the germline V gene, CDR1 is SSHAT and CDR2 is FNYEAQ (reference sequence). For the CDR3, the DNA is TGTGCCAGCAGCCCGGCGGGCAACCAAGAGACCCAGTACTTC. It yields the protein CASSPAGNQETQYF.

This clone was detected once. V gene TRBV2 combines with J gene TRBJ2-3, with D uncertain. V was clipped by 7 bases and J by 0 bases, with 8 bases between them. The germline V gene has CDR1 SNHLY and CDR2 FYNNEI. This CDR3 is 13 amino acids long. DNA for the CDR3: TGTGCCAGCACGGAGTATAGCACAGATACGCAGTATTTT. It specifies CASTEYSTDTQYF.

The sample holds a few counts of this clone. J is TRBJ2-3 and V is TRBV4-3; D is perhaps TRBD2 (6 bases). Germline V gene data show CDR1 as LGHNA and CDR2 as YSLEER. V was pared by 1 base and J by 4 bases, with 15 bases between. This CDR3 comprises 16 residues. The CDR3 sequence is CASSQGRVRMADTQYF. The CDR3 bases are TGCGCCAGCAGCCAAGGGAGGGTGCGGATGGCAGATACGCAGTATTTT.

The genes are TRBV9 and TRBJ1-4, with D tentatively TRBD1 (5 bases). Between the trimmed V and J ends, which lost 3 bases and 7 bases, there was a span of 13 bases. This CDR3 has 14 amino acids. Germline assignment: CDR1 SGDLS and CDR2 YYNGEE. The CDR3 is CASSGTRGGEKLFF. The CDR3 DNA reads TGTGCCAGCAGCGGCACAAGGGGAGGTGAAAAACTGTTTTTT.

This clone was observed once. The V gene is TRBV5-5, the J gene TRBJ2-2; unclear D gene. Looked up from germline, CDR1 is SGHKS and CDR2 is YYEKEE (reference sequence). This CDR3 has 15 amino acids. Trimming removed 0 bases from V and 4 bases from J, with 10 bases in between. CDR3 protein: CASSLDGRSTGELFF. CDR3 DNA: TGTGCCAGCAGCTTGGATGGCAGGTCCACCGGGGAGCTGTTTTTT.

V is TRBV7-6 and J is TRBJ2-1, with TRBD2 matching 7 bases. Germline assignment: CDR1 SGHVS and CDR2 FNYEAQ. The CDR3 length is 15 residues. Trimming removed 3 bases from V and 10 bases from J; junction bases left unmatched: 12. CDR3: CASSLGDYLGGEQFF. The CDR3 DNA sequence: TGTGCCAGCAGCTTGGGGGACTACCTAGGCGGCGAGCAGTTCTTC.

The V and J genes are TRBV7-9 and TRBJ2-6, with D maybe TRBD2 (6 bases). Trimming shortened V by 4 bases and J by 0 bases, and 7 bases separated the two germline ends. The CDR3 loop spans 15 amino acids. Germline V gene lookup returns CDR1 SEHNR and CDR2 FQNEAQ (reference sequence). Here the CDR3 DNA reads TGTGCCAGCAGCTCCGGGGGCTCTGGGGCCAACGTCCTGACTTTC. Translation: CASSSGGSGANVLTF.

The rearrangement uses TRBV7-9 and TRBJ1-5; the D is unclear. V was cut by 8 bases and J by 4 bases, with 6 bases left in between. Germline V gene sequence: CDR1 SEHNR, CDR2 FQNEAQ (reference sequence). The CDR3 sequence is 11 residues long. The CDR3 protein is CASGGNQPQHF. The CDR3 DNA reads as TGTGCCAGCGGTGGGAATCAGCCCCAGCATTTT.

The chain recombines TRBV7-3 with TRBJ2-1, with 8 nucleotides matching TRBD2. Per the germline V gene, CDR1 is SGHTA and CDR2 is FQGTGA. CDR3 length equals 15 residues. Losses at the gene ends were 7 bases for V and 14 bases for J; bases not matched to a gene: 19. CDR3 in amino acids: CASTPPFSGDALKFF. The CDR3 nucleotides read TGTGCCAGCACTCCTCCCTTTAGCGGGGACGCCCTAAAGTTCTTC.

The chain joins TRBV7-9 to TRBJ1-5; D is undetermined. The CDR3 runs to 15 residues. The germline V and J ends were trimmed by 0 bases and 6 bases, with 12 bases remaining between them. CDR1 is SEHNR, CDR2 FQNEAQ, per germline (reference sequence). CDR3 sequence reads: CASSLAEGWIQPQHF. The DNA for the CDR3 is TGTGCCAGCAGCTTAGCGGAGGGATGGATTCAGCCCCAGCATTTT.